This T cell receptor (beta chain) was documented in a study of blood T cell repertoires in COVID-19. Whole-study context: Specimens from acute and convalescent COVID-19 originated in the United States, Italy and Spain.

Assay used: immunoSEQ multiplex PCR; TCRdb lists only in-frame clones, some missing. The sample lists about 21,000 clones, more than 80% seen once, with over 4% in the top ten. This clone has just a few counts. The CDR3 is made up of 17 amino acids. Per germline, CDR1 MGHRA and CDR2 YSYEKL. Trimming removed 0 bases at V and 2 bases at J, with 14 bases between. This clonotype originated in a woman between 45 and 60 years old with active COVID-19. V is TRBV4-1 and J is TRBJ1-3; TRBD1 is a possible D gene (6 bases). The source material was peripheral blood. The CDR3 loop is CASSQEVTAGAGNTIYF. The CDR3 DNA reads TGCGCCAGCAGCCAAGAGGTTACTGCAGGGGCTGGAAACACCATATATTTT.